This record looks at one TCR beta chain sequence and its context. The CDR3 consists of 11 residues. V shed 11 bases and J shed 11 bases, with 18 bases lying between them. In germline, CDR1 is LNHDA, CDR2 SQIVND (reference sequence). This sample was taken from a study of T cell responses to AZD1222 COVID-19 vaccine. Method: immunoSEQ multiplex PCR; TCRdb's copy keeps in-frame clones and lacks some. The repertoire consists of 75,000 to 95,000 clones, with 92% occurring once and the leading ten covering 6% to 8.5%. This sequence originates from an adult in good health. The specimen was peripheral blood, collected on day 0 of MenACWY control vaccination. The chain couples TRBV19 to TRBJ1-1; D call uncertain. This CDR3 is CAAWGGLGAFF. The CDR3 bases are TGTGCCGCGTGGGGAGGGCTGGGGGCTTTCTTT.